This is a list of T cell receptor beta chains from one sample in a study of blood T cells in healthy people across ages. TCRdb re-derived calls from the 5' RACE reads in MiXCR, one entry per CDR3 protein. The data contain about 1 million distinct CDR3 sequences, 40% to 45% of them singletons. The sequenced material came from blood. The receptors originated from a woman aged 55 to 70 in good health. Each CDR3 is given with its conserved first and last residue. The order of the fields is CDR3 protein, CDR3 DNA, D gene, clone size, V gene, J gene. D genes are given only for firm matches. Clone size is not always given. Where it is, it says once, few, many or a class for expanded clones.

CDR3 protein: CASSIPGGDQYF
CDR3 DNA: TGTGCCAGCAGCATCCCGGGAGGCGACCAGTACTTC
D gene: TRBD2
clone size: few
V gene: TRBV7-2
J gene: TRBJ2-5

CDR3 protein: CSARRQINEQFF
CDR3 DNA: TGCAGTGCTAGACGACAGATCAATGAGCAGTTCTTC
D gene: NA
clone size: few
V gene: TRBV20-1
J gene: TRBJ2-1

CDR3 protein: CASSPGARVDYGYTF
CDR3 DNA: TGTGCCAGCTCACCAGGGGCAAGGGTTGACTATGGCTACACCTTC
D gene: NA
clone size: few
V gene: TRBV18
J gene: TRBJ1-2

CDR3 protein: CASSFRLDSPLHF
CDR3 DNA: TGTGCCAGCAGTTTCCGACTCGATTCACCCCTCCACTTT
D gene: NA
clone size: NA
V gene: TRBV6-6
J gene: TRBJ1-6

CDR3 protein: CASSGSGQFYNEQFF
CDR3 DNA: TGTGCCAGCAGTGGTTCCGGACAGTTCTACAATGAGCAGTTCTTC
D gene: NA
clone size: once
V gene: TRBV12-3/TRBV12-4
J gene: TRBJ2-1

CDR3 protein: CATSAGLDSQETQYF
CDR3 DNA: TGTGCCACCAGCGCAGGATTGGACAGCCAAGAGACCCAGTACTTC
D gene: NA
clone size: NA
V gene: TRBV15
J gene: TRBJ2-5

CDR3 protein: CASSILAGGNEQFF
CDR3 DNA: TGTGCCAGCAGCATTCTAGCGGGGGGGAATGAGCAGTTCTTC
D gene: TRBD2
clone size: NA
V gene: TRBV4-2
J gene: TRBJ2-1

CDR3 protein: CASSLDRSYTF
CDR3 DNA: TGTGCCAGCAGCCTGGACAGGAGCTACACCTTC
D gene: TRBD1
clone size: many
V gene: TRBV5-6
J gene: TRBJ1-2

CDR3 protein: CASSIGTGMRYEQYF
CDR3 DNA: TGTGCCAGTAGTATAGGGACAGGGATGCGCTACGAGCAGTACTTC
D gene: TRBD1
clone size: NA
V gene: TRBV19
J gene: TRBJ2-7

CDR3 protein: CSARETANPYGYTF
CDR3 DNA: TGCAGTGCTAGAGAAACAGCGAACCCCTATGGCTACACCTTC
D gene: NA
clone size: NA
V gene: TRBV20-1
J gene: TRBJ1-2

CDR3 protein: CASSYPNNNNEQYF
CDR3 DNA: TGTGCCAGCAGCTACCCCAACAACAACAATGAGCAGTACTTC
D gene: NA
clone size: few
V gene: TRBV12-3/TRBV12-4
J gene: TRBJ2-7

CDR3 protein: CASSSQLGAVEQFF
CDR3 DNA: TGCGCCAGCAGCTCCCAACTAGGGGCCGTTGAGCAGTTCTTC
D gene: NA
clone size: NA
V gene: TRBV5-1
J gene: TRBJ2-1

CDR3 protein: CASKQGAEDTQYF
CDR3 DNA: TGTGCCAGCAAGCAGGGGGCCGAAGATACGCAGTATTTT
D gene: TRBD1
clone size: NA
V gene: TRBV2
J gene: TRBJ2-3

CDR3 protein: CSVEGDSRYEQYF
CDR3 DNA: TGCAGCGTTGAAGGTGACAGCCGCTACGAGCAGTACTTC
D gene: NA
clone size: NA
V gene: TRBV29-1
J gene: TRBJ2-7

CDR3 protein: CSAPKGATHGYTF
CDR3 DNA: TGCAGTGCTCCTAAGGGCGCGACCCATGGCTACACCTTC
D gene: NA
clone size: NA
V gene: TRBV20-1
J gene: TRBJ1-2

CDR3 protein: CASSWTSGSSYEQYF
CDR3 DNA: TGTGCCAGCAGCTGGACTAGCGGGAGCTCCTACGAGCAGTACTTC
D gene: TRBD2
clone size: many
V gene: TRBV5-1
J gene: TRBJ2-7

CDR3 protein: CSASTGNNKNIQYF
CDR3 DNA: TGCAGTGCTTCGACAGGGAATAACAAAAACATTCAGTACTTC
D gene: TRBD1
clone size: NA
V gene: TRBV20-1
J gene: TRBJ2-4

CDR3 protein: CSASKTGWGVNTEAFF
CDR3 DNA: TGCAGTGCTAGTAAGACAGGGTGGGGGGTCAACACTGAAGCTTTCTTT
D gene: TRBD1
clone size: NA
V gene: TRBV20-1
J gene: TRBJ1-1

CDR3 protein: CVTRLAGGGETQYF
CDR3 DNA: TGTGTCACACGACTAGCGGGAGGGGGAGAGACCCAGTACTTC
D gene: TRBD2
clone size: few
V gene: TRBV27
J gene: TRBJ2-5

CDR3 protein: CASSEGQFNEKLFF
CDR3 DNA: TGCGCCAGCAGCGAGGGACAGTTTAATGAAAAACTGTTTTTT
D gene: TRBD1
clone size: NA
V gene: TRBV5-1
J gene: TRBJ1-4

CDR3 protein: CASSTYETGNTGELFF
CDR3 DNA: TGCGCCAGCAGCACCTACGAGACAGGGAACACCGGGGAGCTGTTTTTT
D gene: NA
clone size: NA
V gene: TRBV5-1
J gene: TRBJ2-2

CDR3 protein: CASSFRARVGEQYF
CDR3 DNA: TGTGCCAGCAGTTTTCGGGCTAGAGTAGGCGAGCAGTACTTC
D gene: NA
clone size: NA
V gene: TRBV27
J gene: TRBJ2-7

CDR3 protein: CSAREYSYEQYF
CDR3 DNA: TGCAGTGCTAGAGAGTACTCCTACGAGCAGTACTTC
D gene: NA
clone size: few
V gene: TRBV20-1
J gene: TRBJ2-7

CDR3 protein: CAIRASVFPGANVLTF
CDR3 DNA: TGTGCCATCAGGGCAAGTGTTTTTCCTGGGGCCAACGTCCTGACTTTC
D gene: NA
clone size: NA
V gene: TRBV10-3
J gene: TRBJ2-6

CDR3 protein: CSVEAIGLAGVNEQFF
CDR3 DNA: TGCAGCGTTGAAGCTATAGGACTAGCGGGGGTAAATGAGCAGTTCTTC
D gene: TRBD2
clone size: NA
V gene: TRBV29-1
J gene: TRBJ2-1